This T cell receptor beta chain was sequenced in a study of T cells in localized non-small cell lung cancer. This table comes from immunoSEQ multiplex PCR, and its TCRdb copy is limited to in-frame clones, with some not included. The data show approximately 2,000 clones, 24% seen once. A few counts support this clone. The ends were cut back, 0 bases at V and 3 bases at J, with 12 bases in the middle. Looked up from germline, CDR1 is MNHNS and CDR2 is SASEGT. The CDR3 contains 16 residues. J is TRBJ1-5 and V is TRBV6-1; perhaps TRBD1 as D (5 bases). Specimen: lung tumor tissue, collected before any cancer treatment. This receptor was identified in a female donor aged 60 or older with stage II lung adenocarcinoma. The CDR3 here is CASSEAGRANNQPQHF. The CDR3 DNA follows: TGTGCCAGCAGTGAAGCTGGCAGGGCGAACAATCAGCCCCAGCATTTT.